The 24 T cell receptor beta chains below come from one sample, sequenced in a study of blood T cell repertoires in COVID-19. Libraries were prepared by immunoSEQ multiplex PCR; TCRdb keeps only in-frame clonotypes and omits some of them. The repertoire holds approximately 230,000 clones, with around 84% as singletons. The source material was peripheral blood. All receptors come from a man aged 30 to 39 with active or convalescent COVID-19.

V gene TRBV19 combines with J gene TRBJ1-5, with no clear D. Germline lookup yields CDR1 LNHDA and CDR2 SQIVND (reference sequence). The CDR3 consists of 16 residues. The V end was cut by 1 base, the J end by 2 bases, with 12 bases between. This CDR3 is CASSIVRGGGNQPQHF. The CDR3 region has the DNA TGTGCCAGTAGTATAGTTCGAGGCGGGGGCAATCAGCCCCAGCATTTT. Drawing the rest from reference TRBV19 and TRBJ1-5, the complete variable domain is DGGITQSPKYLFRKEGQNVTLSCEQNLNHDAMYWYRQDPGQGLRLIYYSQIVNDFQKGDIAEGYSVSREKKESFPLTVTSAQKNPTAFYLCASSIVRGGGNQPQHFGDGTRLSIL.

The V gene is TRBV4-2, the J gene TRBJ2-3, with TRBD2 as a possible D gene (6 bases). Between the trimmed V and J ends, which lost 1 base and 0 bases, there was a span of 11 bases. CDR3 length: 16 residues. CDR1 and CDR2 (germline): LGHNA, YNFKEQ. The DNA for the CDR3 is TGTGCCAGCAGCCAAGGATCGGGGACTAGCACAGATACGCAGTATTTT. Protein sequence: CASSQGSGTSTDTQYF.

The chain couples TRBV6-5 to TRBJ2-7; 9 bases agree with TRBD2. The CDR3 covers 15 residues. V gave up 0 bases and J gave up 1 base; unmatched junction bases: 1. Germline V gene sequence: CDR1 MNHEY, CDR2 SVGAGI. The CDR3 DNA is TGTGCCAGCAGTTACTCGACTAGCGGTTCCTACGAGCAGTACTTC. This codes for CASSYSTSGSYEQYF.

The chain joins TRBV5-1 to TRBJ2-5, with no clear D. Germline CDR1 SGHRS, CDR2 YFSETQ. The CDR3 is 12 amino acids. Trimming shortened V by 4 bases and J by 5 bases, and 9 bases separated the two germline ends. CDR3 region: CASSLSQETQYF. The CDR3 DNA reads TGCGCCAGCAGCCTGTCACAGGAGACCCAGTACTTC. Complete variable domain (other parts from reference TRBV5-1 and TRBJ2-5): KAGVTQTPRYLIKTRGQQVTLSCSPISGHRSVSWYQQTPGQGLQFLFEYFSETQRNKGNFPGRFSGRQFSNSRSEMNVSTLELGDSALYLCASSLSQETQYFGPGTRLLVL.

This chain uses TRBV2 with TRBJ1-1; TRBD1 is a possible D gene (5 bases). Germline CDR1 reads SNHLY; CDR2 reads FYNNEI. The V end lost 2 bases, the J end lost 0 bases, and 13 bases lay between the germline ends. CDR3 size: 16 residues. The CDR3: CASSENRLGLNTEAFF. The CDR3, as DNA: TGTGCCAGCAGTGAAAACAGGTTAGGGTTGAACACTGAAGCTTTCTTT. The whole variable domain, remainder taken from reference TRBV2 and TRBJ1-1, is EPEVTQTPSHQVTQMGQEVILRCVPISNHLYFYWYRQILGQKVEFLVSFYNNEISEKSEIFDDQFSVERPDGSNFTLKIRSTKLEDSAMYFCASSENRLGLNTEAFFGQGTRLTVV.

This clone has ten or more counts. The DNA for the CDR3 is TGTGCCAGCAGCTTGCGGGAGGCTGGGGCCAACGTCCTGACTTTC. As protein: CASSLREAGANVLTF. The genes are TRBV7-3 and TRBJ2-6; TRBD2 matches at 8 bases. V trimming: 3 bases; J trimming: 2 bases; junction bases outside the gene matches: 0. The CDR3 covers 15 residues. Germline V gene sequence: CDR1 SGHTA, CDR2 FQGTGA. Combining the CDR3 with reference TRBV7-3 and TRBJ2-6 gives the whole variable domain GAGVSQTPSNKVTEKGKYVELRCDPISGHTALYWYRQSLGQGPEFLIYFQGTGAADDSGLPNDRFFAVRPEGSVSTLKIQRTERGDSAVYLCASSLREAGANVLTFGAGSRLTVL.

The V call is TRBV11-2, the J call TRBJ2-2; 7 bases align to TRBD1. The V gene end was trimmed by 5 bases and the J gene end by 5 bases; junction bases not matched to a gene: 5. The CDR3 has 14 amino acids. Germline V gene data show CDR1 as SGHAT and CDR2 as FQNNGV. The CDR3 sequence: CASSTTTGTGELFF. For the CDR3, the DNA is TGTGCCAGCAGCACCACGACAGGGACCGGGGAGCTGTTTTTT.

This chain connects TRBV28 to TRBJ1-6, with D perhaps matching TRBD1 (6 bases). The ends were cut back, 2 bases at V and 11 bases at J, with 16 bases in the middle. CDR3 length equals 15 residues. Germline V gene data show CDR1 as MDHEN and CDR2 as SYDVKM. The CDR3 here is CASSLGGLWETPLHF. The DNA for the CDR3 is TGTGCCAGCAGTTTAGGGGGCCTTTGGGAGACACCCCTCCACTTT.

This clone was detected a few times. CDR3 nucleotides: TGTGCCAGCAGTGTTAGCGGGGGGGCCCCTGAGACCCAGTACTTC. Translation: CASSVSGGAPETQYF. This rearrangement joins TRBV2 to TRBJ2-5, with 11 bases lining up with TRBD2. V was pared by 4 bases and J by 5 bases, with 6 bases of the junction left unmatched. This CDR3 has 15 residues. Germline assignment: CDR1 SNHLY and CDR2 FYNNEI.

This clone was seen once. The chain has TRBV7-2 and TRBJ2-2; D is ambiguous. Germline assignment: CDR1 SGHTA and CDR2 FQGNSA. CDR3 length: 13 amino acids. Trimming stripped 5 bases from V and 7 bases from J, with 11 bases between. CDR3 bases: TGTGCCAGCAGCCCTAGACCCGGCGGGGAGCTGTTTTTT. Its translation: CASSPRPGGELFF.

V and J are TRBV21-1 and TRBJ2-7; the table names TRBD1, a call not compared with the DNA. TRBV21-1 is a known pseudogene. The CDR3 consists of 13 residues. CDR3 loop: CASSKGTDYEQYF. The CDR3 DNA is TGTGCCAGCAGCAAAGGGACAGACTACGAGCAGTACTTC.

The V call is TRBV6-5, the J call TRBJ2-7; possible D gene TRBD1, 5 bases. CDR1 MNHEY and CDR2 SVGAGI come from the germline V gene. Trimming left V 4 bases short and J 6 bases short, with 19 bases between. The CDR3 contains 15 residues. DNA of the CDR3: TGTGCCAGCAGTTTGTCCCCCCAGGGAACGGCCGAGCAGTACTTC. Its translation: CASSLSPQGTAEQYF.

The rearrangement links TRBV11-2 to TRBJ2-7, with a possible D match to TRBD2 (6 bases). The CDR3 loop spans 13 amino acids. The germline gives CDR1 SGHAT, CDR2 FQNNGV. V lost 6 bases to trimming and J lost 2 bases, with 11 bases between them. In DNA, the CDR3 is TGTGCCAGCAGTCTTGGAGGGACCTACGAGCAGTACTTC. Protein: CASSLGGTYEQYF.

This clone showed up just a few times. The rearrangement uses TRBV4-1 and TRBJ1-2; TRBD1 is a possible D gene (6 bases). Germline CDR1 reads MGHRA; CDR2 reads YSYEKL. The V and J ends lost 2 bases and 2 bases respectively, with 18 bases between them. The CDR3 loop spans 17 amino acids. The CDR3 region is CASSQLPSRGNNYGYTF. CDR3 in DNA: TGCGCCAGCAGCCAACTGCCCAGCAGGGGAAACAACTATGGCTACACCTTC.

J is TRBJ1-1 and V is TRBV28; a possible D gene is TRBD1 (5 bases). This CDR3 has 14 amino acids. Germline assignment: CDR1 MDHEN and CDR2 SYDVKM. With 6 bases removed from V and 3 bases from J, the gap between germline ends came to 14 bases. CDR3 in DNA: TGTGCCAGCAGAGGACACATAGAGTACACTGAAGCTTTCTTT. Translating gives CASRGHIEYTEAFF.

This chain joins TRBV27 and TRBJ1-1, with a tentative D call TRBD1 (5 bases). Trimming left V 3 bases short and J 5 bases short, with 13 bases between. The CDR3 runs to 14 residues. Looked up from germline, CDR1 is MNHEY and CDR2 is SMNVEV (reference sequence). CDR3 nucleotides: TGTGCCAGCAGTTTCGGGGGACTAAGGACTGAAGCTTTCTTT. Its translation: CASSFGGLRTEAFF.

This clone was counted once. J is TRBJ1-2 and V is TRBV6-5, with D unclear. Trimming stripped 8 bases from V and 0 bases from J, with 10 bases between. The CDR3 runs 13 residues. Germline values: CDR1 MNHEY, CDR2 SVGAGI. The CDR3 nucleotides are TGTGCCAGCCACCCGGTGGCTAACTATGGCTACACCTTC. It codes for CASHPVANYGYTF.

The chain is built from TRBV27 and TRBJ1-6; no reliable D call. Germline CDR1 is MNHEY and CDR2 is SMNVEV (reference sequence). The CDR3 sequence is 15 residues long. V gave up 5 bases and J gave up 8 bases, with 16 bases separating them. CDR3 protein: CASSVRPLADSPLHF. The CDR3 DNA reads TGTGCCAGCAGTGTGAGGCCGCTCGCCGATTCACCCCTCCACTTT.

DNA of the CDR3: TGCAGCGTTGAGACGGGGGGGCCAGATACGCAGTATTTT. Translating gives CSVETGGPDTQYF. The chain couples TRBV29-1 to TRBJ2-3, with 8 bases lining up with TRBD2. V shed 3 bases, J shed 4 bases, and the junction held 3 bases outside the gene matches. The CDR3 is 13 amino acids. Germline CDR1 SQVTM, CDR2 ANQGSEA.

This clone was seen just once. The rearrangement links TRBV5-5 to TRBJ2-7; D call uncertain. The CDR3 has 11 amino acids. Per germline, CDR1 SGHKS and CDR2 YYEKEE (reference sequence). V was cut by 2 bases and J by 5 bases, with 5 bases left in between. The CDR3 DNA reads TGTGCCAGCAGCTTTAGCAACGAGCAGTACTTC. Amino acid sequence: CASSFSNEQYF. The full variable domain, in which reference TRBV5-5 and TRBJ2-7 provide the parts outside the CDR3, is DAGVTQSPTHLIKTRGQQVTLRCSPISGHKSVSWYQQVLGQGPQFIFQYYEKEERGRGNFPDRFSARQFPNYSSELNVNALLLGDSALYLCASSFSNEQYFGPGTRLTVT.

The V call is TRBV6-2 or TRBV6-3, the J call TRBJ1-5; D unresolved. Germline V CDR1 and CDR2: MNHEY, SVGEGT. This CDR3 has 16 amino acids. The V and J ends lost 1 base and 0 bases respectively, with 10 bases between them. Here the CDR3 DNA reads TGTGCCAGCAGTTACTACGCCGGCGGTAGCAATCAGCCCCAGCATTTT. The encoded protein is CASSYYAGGSNQPQHF.

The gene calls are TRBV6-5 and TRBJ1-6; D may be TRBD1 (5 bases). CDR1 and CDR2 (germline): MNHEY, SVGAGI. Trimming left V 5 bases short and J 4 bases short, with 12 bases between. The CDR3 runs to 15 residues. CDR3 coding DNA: TGTGCCAGCAGTCAAAGACAGTTGTATAATTCACCCCTCCACTTT. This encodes CASSQRQLYNSPLHF.

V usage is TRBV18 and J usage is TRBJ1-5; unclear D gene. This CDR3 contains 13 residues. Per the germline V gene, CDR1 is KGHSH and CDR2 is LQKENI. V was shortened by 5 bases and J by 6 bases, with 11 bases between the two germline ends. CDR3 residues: CASSREQSQPQHF. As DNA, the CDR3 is TGTGCCAGCTCAAGGGAGCAGAGTCAGCCCCAGCATTTT. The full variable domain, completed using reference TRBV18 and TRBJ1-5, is NAGVMQNPRHLVRRRGQEARLRCSPMKGHSHVYWYRQLPEEGLKFMVYLQKENIIDESGMPKERFSAEFPKEGPSILRIQQVVRGDSAAYFCASSREQSQPQHFGDGTRLSIL.

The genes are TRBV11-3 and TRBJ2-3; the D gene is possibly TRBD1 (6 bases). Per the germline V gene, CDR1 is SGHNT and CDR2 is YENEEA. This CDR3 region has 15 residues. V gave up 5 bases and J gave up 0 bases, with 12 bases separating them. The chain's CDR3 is CASSKEGQSTDTQYF. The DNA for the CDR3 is TGTGCCAGCAGCAAAGAAGGACAGAGCACAGATACGCAGTATTTT.